The 5 T cell receptor beta chains below all came from one sample that was sequenced in a study of cytomegalovirus exposure and HLA in healthy donors. The table came from immunoSEQ multiplex PCR; TCRdb's copy has only in-frame clones and leaves some out. In the table there are about 120,000 clones, about 83% of which are singletons. The sequenced sample was PBMCs. These receptors all stem from a woman aged 25 to 39 in good health and CMV-seronegative.

The chain employs TRBV29-1 and TRBJ1-5; the D gene is possibly TRBD1 (5 bases). This CDR3 has 13 residues. Looked up from germline, CDR1 is SQVTM and CDR2 is ANQGSEA. The V gene lost 1 base and the J gene lost 5 bases, with 9 bases spanning the gap. The CDR3 loop is CSVEAGPDQPQHF. CDR3 nucleotides: TGCAGCGTTGAAGCAGGGCCTGATCAGCCCCAGCATTTT.

In this sample, this clone turned up a few times. This same CDR3 is encoded by further DNA sequences in the sample. The CDR3 region is CASSGRDTQYF. The CDR3, as DNA: TGCGCCAGCAGCGGGAGGGATACGCAGTATTTT. The chain links TRBV10-2 to TRBJ2-3, with 7 bases fitting TRBD2. This CDR3 is built from 11 residues. V lost 6 bases and J lost 6; bases outside the gene matches: 0. Germline assignment: CDR1 WSHSY and CDR2 SAAADI.

This clone was detected only a few times. The rearrangement uses TRBV6-5 and TRBJ1-6; TRBD1 matches 8 bases. Germline loops: CDR1 MNHEY, CDR2 SVGAGI. Trimming removed 5 bases from V and 7 bases from J; junction bases left unmatched: 7. This CDR3 region has 15 residues. In DNA, the CDR3 is TGTGCCAGCAGTCTCGGACAGGGCGGCAATTCACCCCTCCACTTT. Translating it yields CASSLGQGGNSPLHF.

For the CDR3, the DNA is TGTGCCAGCAGCCTATATGTCCGAGAGACCCAGTACTTC. This encodes CASSLYVRETQYF. This sequence joins TRBV7-9 and TRBJ2-5, with D hard to call. CDR3 length: 13 amino acids. The V end lost 5 bases, the J end lost 4 bases, and 11 bases lay between the germline ends. Germline loops: CDR1 SEHNR, CDR2 FQNEAQ (reference sequence).

This clone has a single count. Other DNA sequences within the sample encode an identical CDR3. The rearrangement uses TRBV14 and TRBJ1-1, with TRBD1 as a possible D gene (6 bases). The CDR3 is made up of 14 amino acids. Trimming took 4 bases from V and 1 from J, leaving 10 bases between them. Per germline, CDR1 SGHDN and CDR2 FVKESK. The DNA for the CDR3 is TGTGCCAGCAGCCGGCTGACAGGGAACACTGAAGCTTTCTTT. This encodes CASSRLTGNTEAFF.